The 27 T cell receptor beta chains presented below share a single source sample, sequenced in a study of blood T cell repertoires in COVID-19. The table came from immunoSEQ multiplex PCR; TCRdb's copy has only in-frame clones and leaves some out. The table has some 200,000 clones, approximately 87% seen once. Sequenced: peripheral blood. Receptors were obtained from a man aged 18 to 29 with active or convalescent COVID-19.

The V and J genes are TRBV15 and TRBJ2-7; 10 nucleotides align to TRBD2. Unmatched junction bases numbered 8, after V lost 5 bases and J lost 4 bases. CDR3 length: 15 amino acids. Looked up from germline, CDR1 is LNHNV and CDR2 is YYDKDF (reference sequence). This CDR3 is CATSALRTSGYEQYF. Here the CDR3 DNA reads TGTGCCACCAGCGCGCTACGGACTAGCGGATACGAGCAGTACTTC.

The V call is TRBV30, the J call TRBJ2-1, with 7 bases lining up with TRBD2. The CDR3 has 14 amino acids. The germline V gene encodes CDR1 GTSNPN and CDR2 SVGIG (reference sequence). After removal of 0 bases from V and 6 bases from J, the junction contained 5 bases not matched to a gene. CDR3 in amino acids: CAWSVSPSGNEQFF. DNA of the CDR3: TGTGCCTGGAGTGTAAGTCCTAGCGGCAATGAGCAGTTCTTC.

The chain couples TRBV6-5 to TRBJ1-1; 7 bases are a match to TRBD1. The CDR3 is 13 residues long. J lost 5 bases, V lost 10 bases, and 10 bases had no gene match. In germline, CDR1 is MNHEY, CDR2 SVGAGI. Written as DNA, the CDR3 is TGTGCCACCTACGACAGGGTTGAGACTGAAGCTTTCTTT. It specifies CATYDRVETEAFF.

This clone was detected only once. The V and J genes are TRBV12-3 or TRBV12-4 and TRBJ1-5, with D possibly being TRBD1 (6 bases). Trimming cost V 4 bases and J 7 bases, with 11 bases left between them. The CDR3 extends over 13 amino acids. CDR3 DNA: TGTGCCAGCAGTTCCGAACAGGGACAGCCCCAGCATTTT. Protein: CASSSEQGQPQHF.

The chain uses TRBV30 and TRBJ2-7; 9 bases align to TRBD1. The CDR3 covers 14 residues. J gave up 5 bases and V 8 bases, and 13 bases lay outside the gene matches. Germline V gene data show CDR1 as GTSNPN and CDR2 as SVGIG (reference sequence). The CDR3 DNA reads TGTGCCACCGAAACCGGGACAGGGACCGACGAGCAGTACTTC. It is translated as CATETGTGTDEQYF.

The V gene is TRBV30, the J gene TRBJ1-3, with D perhaps matching TRBD1 (5 bases). Trimming cost V 4 bases and J 0 bases, with 16 bases left between them. The CDR3 is 16 residues long. From germline, CDR1 is GTSNPN and CDR2 SVGIG (reference sequence). CDR3 sequence (DNA): TGTGCCTGGACTAAGGGACTAATGAGCTCTGGAAACACCATATATTTT. Its translation: CAWTKGLMSSGNTIYF.

CDR3 sequence: CASSFLTGVQETQYF. DNA for the CDR3: TGTGCCAGCAGCTTTTTAACGGGGGTGCAAGAGACCCAGTACTTC. The V call is TRBV5-4, the J call TRBJ2-5; possible D gene TRBD2, 6 bases. Germline assignment: CDR1 SGHNT and CDR2 YYREEE (reference sequence). The CDR3 loop spans 15 amino acids. Trimming took 2 bases from V and 2 from J, leaving 13 bases between them.

The chain combines TRBV7-2 with TRBJ2-1; D may be TRBD1 (6 bases). V was trimmed by 6 bases and J by 8 bases, leaving 23 bases between them. This CDR3 has 16 amino acids. Germline CDR1 SGHTA, CDR2 FQGNSA. The CDR3 sequence is CASRQTRDKVGHEQFF. The CDR3, as DNA: TGTGCCAGCAGACAAACCCGGGACAAGGTTGGACATGAGCAGTTCTTC.

The rearrangement links TRBV5-1 to TRBJ2-4; 7 bases match TRBD1. J gave up 7 bases and V 4 bases, and 11 bases lay outside the gene matches. This CDR3 contains 15 residues. Germline CDR1 and CDR2: SGHRS and YFSETQ. Here the CDR3 DNA reads TGCGCCAGCAGCAAATCAGGGGGTGAAGTTAACATTCAGTACTTC. Translated, it gives CASSKSGGEVNIQYF.

The count of this clone is one. The chain uses TRBV2 and TRBJ1-1; D not resolved. The V gene lost 7 bases and the J gene lost 0 bases, with 9 bases spanning the gap. This CDR3 region has 13 residues. Looked up from germline, CDR1 is SNHLY and CDR2 is FYNNEI. CDR3: CASMEQMNTEAFF. The CDR3 DNA follows: TGTGCCAGCATGGAGCAGATGAACACTGAAGCTTTCTTT.

The rearrangement links TRBV3-1 (or the pseudogene TRBV3-2) to TRBJ1-1; D uncertain. Germline V gene data show CDR1 as LGHDT and CDR2 as YNNKEL (reference sequence). The CDR3 sequence is 11 residues long. Deletions cut 5 bases from V and 8 bases from J, with 9 bases between. The CDR3 region has the DNA TGTGCCAGCAGCTCTCGCGCAGAAGCTTTCTTT. Amino acid sequence: CASSSRAEAFF.

V is TRBV11-2 and J is TRBJ2-3, with D possibly being TRBD1 (5 bases). Germline CDR1 is SGHAT and CDR2 is FQNNGV. The CDR3 runs 14 residues. Trimming removed 6 bases from V and 6 bases from J, with 16 bases in between. The CDR3 region is CASSSGLNTDTQYF. The CDR3 region has the DNA TGTGCCAGCAGTTCAGGGTTGAATACGGATACGCAGTATTTT.

The rearrangement links TRBV5-5 to TRBJ1-1; 7 bases map to TRBD1. Germline V gene data show CDR1 as SGHKS and CDR2 as YYEKEE (reference sequence). The junction had 11 bases not matched to a gene; V was cut back by 2 bases and J by 1 base. The CDR3 covers 17 residues. The chain's CDR3 is CASSLGFTTGQNTEAFF. The CDR3 nucleotides are TGTGCCAGCAGCTTAGGGTTTACGACAGGGCAGAACACTGAAGCTTTCTTT.

The chain combines TRBV28 with TRBJ1-6; 9 positions agree with TRBD1. The CDR3 sequence is 16 residues long. CDR1 is MDHEN, CDR2 SYDVKM, per germline. V lost 5 bases, J lost 9 bases, and 11 bases stayed unmatched. The CDR3 loop is CASSLTQGASGSPLHF. The CDR3 DNA sequence: TGTGCCAGCAGTCTTACACAGGGGGCGAGCGGTTCACCCCTCCACTTT.

The chain couples TRBV11-2 to TRBJ1-2, with 10 positions matching TRBD1. The germline V gene has CDR1 SGHAT and CDR2 FQNNGV. The CDR3 is 15 residues long. The V gene end was trimmed by 3 bases and the J gene end by 7 bases; junction bases not matched to a gene: 8. The chain's CDR3 is CASSFEGTGAFGYTF. The CDR3 nucleotides read TGTGCCAGCAGCTTCGAAGGGACAGGGGCCTTTGGCTACACCTTC.

This clone was detected once. V usage is TRBV27 and J usage is TRBJ2-1; a possible D gene is TRBD1 (5 bases). CDR3 length: 15 residues. Trimming shortened V by 7 bases and J by 4 bases, and 17 bases separated the two germline ends. Germline V gene lookup returns CDR1 MNHEY and CDR2 SMNVEV (reference sequence). The CDR3 region has the DNA TGTGCCAGCACGTGGGCAGGGTCAGGATACAATGAGCAGTTCTTC. Protein: CASTWAGSGYNEQFF.

The rearrangement joins TRBV18 to TRBJ2-1; maybe TRBD2 (7 bases). The V end lost 1 base, the J end lost 4 bases, and 26 bases lay between the germline ends. Germline loops: CDR1 KGHSH, CDR2 LQKENI. This CDR3 comprises 20 residues. The CDR3 coding sequence is TGTGCCAGCTCACCACGGACAGAGGGGGGGGCCAGCGAGAGATACAATGAGCAGTTCTTC. Residues: CASSPRTEGGASERYNEQFF.

The chain couples TRBV6-2 or TRBV6-3 to TRBJ1-2; D is perhaps TRBD1 (5 bases). The V gene lost 0 bases and the J gene lost 8 bases, with 13 bases spanning the gap. The V gene's germline CDR1 is MNHEY and CDR2 SVGEGT. This CDR3 is 14 amino acids long. For the CDR3, the DNA is TGTGCCAGCAGTTACTCCCCAGGGAGGCGCGGCTACACCTTC. Translating it yields CASSYSPGRRGYTF.

The chain is built from TRBV5-1 and TRBJ1-1; 7 positions agree with TRBD1. Germline loops: CDR1 SGHRS, CDR2 YFSETQ. The CDR3 is 15 amino acids. Trimming cost V 1 base and J 5 bases; bases outside gene matches: 8. CDR3 in amino acids: CASSLRSGGRTEAFF. The CDR3 DNA reads as TGCGCCAGCAGCTTGAGGTCAGGGGGTAGGACTGAAGCTTTCTTT.

The J gene is TRBJ2-4, the V gene TRBV6-6, with D perhaps matching TRBD2 (5 bases). The CDR3 extends over 17 amino acids. Germline V gene lookup returns CDR1 MNHNY and CDR2 SVGAGI (reference sequence). The germline V and J ends were trimmed by 5 bases and 7 bases, with 24 bases remaining between them. The CDR3 DNA is TGTGCCAGCAGTCCAGGACTGTCTACTAAGGACGTGAACATTCAGTACTTC. Amino acids: CASSPGLSTKDVNIQYF.

This chain joins TRBV19 and TRBJ1-5, with D perhaps TRBD1 (6 bases). The germline V gene has CDR1 LNHDA and CDR2 SQIVND (reference sequence). V gave up 2 bases and J gave up 6 bases, with 11 bases separating them. This CDR3 contains 14 residues. CDR3: CASSITRGSQPQHF. DNA for the CDR3: TGTGCCAGTAGTATAACCAGGGGAAGTCAGCCCCAGCATTTT.

The gene calls are TRBV28 and TRBJ2-2, with 9 bases lining up with TRBD2. The junction had 7 bases not matched to a gene; V was cut back by 5 bases and J by 0 bases. Per germline, CDR1 MDHEN and CDR2 SYDVKM. The CDR3 is 17 residues long. The CDR3 protein is CASSSHLAGSNTGELFF. DNA of the CDR3: TGTGCCAGCAGTAGTCACCTAGCGGGGTCGAACACCGGGGAGCTGTTTTTT.

This chain joins TRBV5-6 and TRBJ1-3, with D unclear. This CDR3 spans 15 amino acids. Deletions cut 2 bases from V and 0 bases from J, with 9 bases between. CDR1 and CDR2 from the germline V gene are SGHDT and YYEEEE. The CDR3 DNA is TGTGCCAGCAGCTTCGGAGGGTTCTCTGGAAACACCATATATTTT. Protein product: CASSFGGFSGNTIYF. The complete variable domain, with remaining parts taken from reference TRBV5-6 and TRBJ1-3, reads DAGVTQSPTHLIKTRGQQVTLRCSPKSGHDTVSWYQQALGQGPQFIFQYYEEEERQRGNFPDRFSGHQFPNYSSELNVNALLLGDSALYLCASSFGGFSGNTIYFGEGSWLTVV.

The V and J genes are TRBV4-3 and TRBJ2-1; 9 positions agree with TRBD2. Trimming removed 4 bases from V and 0 bases from J; junction bases left unmatched: 13. CDR3 length: 19 amino acids. Germline lookup yields CDR1 LGHNA and CDR2 YSLEER. CDR3 DNA: TGCGCCAGCAGCCTTAGAAGGGGTCATAGCGGGAGCTCCTACAATGAGCAGTTCTTC. Amino acids: CASSLRRGHSGSSYNEQFF.

J is TRBJ1-1 and V is TRBV25-1, with no clear D. V was trimmed by 4 bases and J by 5 bases, leaving 8 bases between them. Germline V gene sequence: CDR1 MGHDK, CDR2 SYGVNS. The CDR3 totals 12 residues. For the CDR3, the DNA is TGTGCCAGCAGTGGGACTTGGACTGAAGCTTTCTTT. Amino acids: CASSGTWTEAFF.

The V call is TRBV19, the J call TRBJ1-1, with D possibly matching TRBD1 (6 bases). Trimming stripped 0 bases from V and 1 base from J, with 15 bases between. CDR3 size: 17 residues. The germline V gene has CDR1 LNHDA and CDR2 SQIVND (reference sequence). CDR3 DNA sequence: TGTGCCAGTAGTATAGATCACCTAGACAGGCCGAACACTGAAGCTTTCTTT. This codes for CASSIDHLDRPNTEAFF.

V gene TRBV30 combines with J gene TRBJ1-6; D is possibly TRBD1 (6 bases). The V gene's germline CDR1 is GTSNPN and CDR2 SVGIG (reference sequence). V was pared by 7 bases and J by 17 bases, with 18 bases between. The CDR3 contains 11 residues. CDR3 residues: CASGGQGSVHF. CDR3 DNA: TGTGCCTCCGGGGGGCAGGGCTCGGTCCACTTT. The full variable domain, rest sourced from reference TRBV30 and TRBJ1-6, is SQTIHQWPATLVQPVGSPLSLECTVEGTSNPNLYWYRQAAGRGLQLLFYSVGIGQISSEVPQNLSASRPQDRQFILSSKKLLLSDSGFYLCASGGQGSVHFGNGTRLTVT.